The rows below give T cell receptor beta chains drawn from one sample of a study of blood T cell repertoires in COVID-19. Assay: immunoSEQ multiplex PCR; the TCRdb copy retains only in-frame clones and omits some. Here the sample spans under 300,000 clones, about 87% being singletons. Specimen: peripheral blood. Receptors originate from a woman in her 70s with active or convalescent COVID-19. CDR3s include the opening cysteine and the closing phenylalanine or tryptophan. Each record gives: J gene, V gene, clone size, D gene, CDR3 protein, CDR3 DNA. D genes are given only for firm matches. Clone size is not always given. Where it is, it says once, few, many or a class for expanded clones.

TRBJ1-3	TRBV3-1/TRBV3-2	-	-	CASSQSNTIYF	TGTGCCAGCAGCCAAAGCAACACCATATATTTT
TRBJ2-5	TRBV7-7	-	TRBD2	CASSPHSGGIETQYF	TGTGCCAGCAGCCCCCATAGCGGGGGGATCGAGACCCAGTACTTC
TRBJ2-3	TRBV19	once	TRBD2	CASRGLAGGQHTQYF	TGTGCCAGTAGGGGACTAGCGGGGGGCCAACATACGCAGTATTTT
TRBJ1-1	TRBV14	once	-	CASSQDLPGAEAFF	TGTGCCAGCAGCCAAGATCTCCCCGGGGCTGAAGCTTTCTTT
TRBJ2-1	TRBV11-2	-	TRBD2	CASSPGGGDNEQFF	TGTGCCAGCAGCCCAGGCGGGGGGGACAATGAGCAGTTCTTC
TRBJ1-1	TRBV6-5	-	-	CASSYGGGMNTEAFF	TGTGCCAGCAGTTATGGGGGGGGGATGAACACTGAAGCTTTCTTT
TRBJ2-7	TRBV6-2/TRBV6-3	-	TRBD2	CASSGGSYEQYF	TGTGCCAGCAGCGGGGGGTCTTACGAGCAGTACTTC
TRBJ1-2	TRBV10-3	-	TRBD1	CAISATGNGYTF	TGTGCCATCAGTGCGACAGGGAATGGCTACACCTTC
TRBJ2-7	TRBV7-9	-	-	CASSLVVGPQGQYF	TGTGCCAGCAGCTTGGTAGTAGGGCCCCAGGGGCAGTACTTC
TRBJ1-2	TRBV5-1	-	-	CASSLTRSEEGYTF	TGCGCCAGCAGCTTGACCAGGTCTGAAGAAGGCTACACCTTC
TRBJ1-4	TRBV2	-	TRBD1	CASSGRTGGVKLFF	TGTGCCAGCAGTGGTAGGACAGGGGGTGTAAAACTGTTTTTT
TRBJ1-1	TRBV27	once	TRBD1	CASSFRQGAEAFF	TGTGCCAGCAGTTTCAGACAGGGCGCTGAAGCTTTCTTT
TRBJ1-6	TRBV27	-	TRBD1	CASSQWGTGDSPLHF	TGTGCCAGCAGTCAATGGGGGACAGGGGATTCACCCCTCCACTTT
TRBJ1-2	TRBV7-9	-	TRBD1	CASSWGKTGDYGYTF	TGTGCCAGCAGTTGGGGAAAGACAGGGGACTATGGCTACACCTTC
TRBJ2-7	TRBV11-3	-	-	CASSLGGLESYEQYF	TGTGCCAGCAGCTTAGGGGGACTGGAATCCTACGAGCAGTACTTC
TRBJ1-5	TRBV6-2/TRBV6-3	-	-	CASSPGWRRTQPQHF	TGTGCCAGCAGTCCAGGCTGGAGGCGAACTCAGCCCCAGCATTTT
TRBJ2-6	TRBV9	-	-	CASTPGGSGANVLTF	TGTGCCAGCACCCCTGGGGGGTCTGGGGCCAACGTCCTGACTTTC
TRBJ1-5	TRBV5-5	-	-	CASSRDIYSNQPQHF	TGTGCCAGCAGCCGGGACATCTATAGCAATCAGCCCCAGCATTTT
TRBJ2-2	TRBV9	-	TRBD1	CASSLEGAFRAGELFF	TGTGCCAGCAGCCTCGAGGGGGCTTTTAGAGCCGGGGAGCTGTTTTTT
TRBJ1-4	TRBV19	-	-	CASSSAAGEKLFF	TGTGCCAGTAGTTCGGCGGCTGGTGAAAAACTGTTTTTT
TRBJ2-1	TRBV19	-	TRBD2	CASSRPGGGGSNEQFF	TGTGCCAGTAGTAGGCCCGGCGGGGGGGGTTCGAATGAGCAGTTCTTC
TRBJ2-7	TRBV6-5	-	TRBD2	CASSSAGVYEQYF	TGTGCCAGCAGTTCCGCGGGAGTTTACGAGCAGTACTTC
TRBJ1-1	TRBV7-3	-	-	CASSLPLREVNTEAFF	TGTGCCAGCAGCTTACCACTCAGGGAAGTGAACACTGAAGCTTTCTTT
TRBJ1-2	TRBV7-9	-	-	CASSPTSTANYGYTF	TGTGCCAGCAGCCCTACCTCGACAGCTAACTATGGCTACACCTTC
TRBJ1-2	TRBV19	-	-	CASSSNGGLDGYTF	TGTGCCAGTAGTAGCAATGGGGGGTTGGATGGCTACACCTTC
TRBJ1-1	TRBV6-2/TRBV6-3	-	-	CASSQYTEAFF	TGTGCCAGCAGTCAATACACTGAAGCTTTCTTT
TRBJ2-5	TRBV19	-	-	CASSIARQETQYF	TGTGCCAGTAGTATAGCCCGGCAAGAGACCCAGTACTTC
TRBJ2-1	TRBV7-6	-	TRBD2	CASSKLANEQFF	TGTGCCAGCAGCAAACTAGCGAATGAGCAGTTCTTC
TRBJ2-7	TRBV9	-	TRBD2	CASSGGTSPYEQYF	TGTGCCAGCAGCGGGGGGACTAGCCCCTACGAGCAGTACTTC
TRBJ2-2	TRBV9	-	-	CASSVPPKNTGELFF	TGTGCCAGCAGCGTACCCCCTAAGAACACCGGGGAGCTGTTTTTT
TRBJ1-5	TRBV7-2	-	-	CASSERGYSNQPQHF	TGTGCCAGCAGCGAGCGAGGTTATAGCAATCAGCCCCAGCATTTT
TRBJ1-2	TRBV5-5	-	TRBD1	CASRPTGDHYGYTF	TGTGCCAGCAGACCAACAGGGGATCACTATGGCTACACCTTC
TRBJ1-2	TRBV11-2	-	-	CASSLDRGSGYTF	TGTGCCAGCAGCTTAGATCGGGGGAGCGGCTACACCTTC
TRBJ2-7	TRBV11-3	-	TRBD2	CASSSTSVHEQYF	TGTGCCAGCAGCTCGACTAGCGTCCACGAGCAGTACTTC
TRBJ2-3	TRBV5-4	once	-	CASSLGLARTDTQYF	TGTGCCAGCAGCTTGGGGCTAGCGAGAACAGATACGCAGTATTTT
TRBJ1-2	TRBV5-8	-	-	CASSLRLRSGYTF	TGTGCCAGCAGCTTGCGCCTAAGAAGTGGCTACACCTTC
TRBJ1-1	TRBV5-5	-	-	CASSTLRGGTEAFF	TGTGCCAGCAGCACACTCAGGGGTGGGACTGAAGCTTTCTTT
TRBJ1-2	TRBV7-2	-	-	CASSPTAGEGGGYTF	TGTGCCAGCAGCCCGACAGCAGGGGAGGGAGGAGGCTACACCTTC
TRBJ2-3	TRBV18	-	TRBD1	CASSPGQGEGTQYF	TGTGCCAGCTCACCAGGACAGGGGGAAGGCACGCAGTATTTT
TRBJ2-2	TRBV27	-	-	CASSPTGNTGELFF	TGTGCCAGCAGTCCCACAGGGAACACCGGGGAGCTGTTTTTT
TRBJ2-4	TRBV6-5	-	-	CASSYGQGGKNIQYF	TGTGCCAGCAGTTACGGCCAGGGAGGCAAAAACATTCAGTACTTC
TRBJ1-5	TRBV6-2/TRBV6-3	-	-	CASSYVAGNQPQHF	TGTGCCAGCAGTTATGTCGCGGGTAATCAGCCCCAGCATTTT
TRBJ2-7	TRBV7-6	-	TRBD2	CASSLVGGGQAAAEQYF	TGTGCCAGCAGCTTAGTGGGCGGGGGGCAGGCAGCCGCCGAGCAGTACTTC
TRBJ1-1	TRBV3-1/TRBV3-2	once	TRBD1	CASSQDPGTGVNTEAFF	TGTGCCAGCAGCCAAGACCCCGGGACAGGGGTTAACACTGAAGCTTTCTTT
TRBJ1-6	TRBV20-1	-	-	CSASRRGGADNSPLHF	TGCAGTGCTAGTCGGCGGGGGGGCGCGGATAATTCACCCCTCCACTTT
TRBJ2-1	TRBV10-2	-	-	CASSESQGSYNEQFF	TGCGCCAGCAGTGAGAGCCAGGGTTCGTACAATGAGCAGTTCTTC
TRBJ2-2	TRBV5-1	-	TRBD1	CASSWSGTGSVTGELFF	TGCGCCAGCAGCTGGAGCGGGACAGGGAGCGTCACCGGGGAGCTGTTTTTT
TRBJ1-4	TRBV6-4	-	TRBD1	CASSRGTGGWEKLFF	TGTGCCAGCAGTAGGGGGACAGGGGGCTGGGAAAAACTGTTTTTT
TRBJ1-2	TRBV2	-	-	CASNVGGVNYGYTF	TGTGCCAGCAATGTGGGAGGCGTCAACTATGGCTACACCTTC
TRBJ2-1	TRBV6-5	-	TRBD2	CASKRGELNEQFF	TGTGCCAGCAAGCGGGGGGAATTAAATGAGCAGTTCTTC
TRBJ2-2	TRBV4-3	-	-	CASSLNSRTGELFF	TGCGCCAGCAGCCTCAACAGTCGCACCGGGGAGCTGTTTTTT
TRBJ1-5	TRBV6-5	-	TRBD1	CASRRTGSGNQPQHF	TGTGCCAGCAGGAGGACAGGGTCGGGCAATCAGCCCCAGCATTTT
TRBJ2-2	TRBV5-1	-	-	CASSLGTDRGTGELFF	TGCGCCAGCAGCTTAGGGACTGACCGGGGCACCGGGGAGCTGTTTTTT
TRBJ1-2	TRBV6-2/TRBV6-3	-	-	CASSLGWPGSDGYTF	TGTGCCAGCAGCCTGGGCTGGCCGGGGTCCGATGGCTACACCTTC
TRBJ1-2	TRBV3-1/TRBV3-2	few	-	CASSQVLQPYGYTF	TGTGCCAGCAGCCAAGTGTTACAGCCTTATGGCTACACCTTC
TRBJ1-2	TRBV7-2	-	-	CASSSLAERGGYTF	TGTGCCAGCAGCTCCCTGGCGGAGCGCGGCGGCTACACCTTC